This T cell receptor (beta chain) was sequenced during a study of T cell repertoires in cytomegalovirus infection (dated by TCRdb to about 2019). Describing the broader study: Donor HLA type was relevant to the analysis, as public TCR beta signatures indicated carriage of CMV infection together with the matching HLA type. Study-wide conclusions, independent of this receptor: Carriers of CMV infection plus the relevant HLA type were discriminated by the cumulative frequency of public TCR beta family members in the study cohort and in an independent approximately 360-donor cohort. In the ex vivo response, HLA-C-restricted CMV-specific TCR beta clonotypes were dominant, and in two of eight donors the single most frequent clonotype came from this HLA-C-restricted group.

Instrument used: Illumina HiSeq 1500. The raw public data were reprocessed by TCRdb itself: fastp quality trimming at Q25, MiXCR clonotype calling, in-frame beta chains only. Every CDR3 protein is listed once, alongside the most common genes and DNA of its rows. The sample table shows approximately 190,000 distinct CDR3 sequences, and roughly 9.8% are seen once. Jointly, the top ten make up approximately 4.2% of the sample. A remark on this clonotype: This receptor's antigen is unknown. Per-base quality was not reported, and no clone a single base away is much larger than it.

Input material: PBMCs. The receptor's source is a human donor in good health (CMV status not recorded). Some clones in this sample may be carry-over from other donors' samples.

The DNA reads TGTGCCAGCAGCGCGATAGCGGGAGGGCCGCCTAGCACAGATACGCAGTATTTT. The encoded protein is CASSAIAGGPPSTDTQYF. The chain is encoded by TRBV28 joined to TRBJ2-3, with 11 central nucleotides matching TRBD2. The germline V end is reduced by 6 bases and the J end by 0 bases; junction bases left unmatched: 11. From the germline V gene, CDR1 is MDHEN and CDR2 is SYDVKM. The CDR3 starts with the cysteine, ends with the phenylalanine, and has 18 residues. The read is trimmed to its CDR3 DNA, 54 bases read in frame from base 1.